The rows below give T cell receptor beta chains drawn from one sample of a study of blood T cell repertoires in COVID-19. Sequencing used immunoSEQ multiplex PCR; TCRdb keeps in-frame clones, though not all of them. The table records roughly 140,000 clones, roughly four fifths of them present only once. The sequencing sample was made of peripheral blood. All receptors derive from a woman of 80 years or more in a cohort sampled during active or convalescent COVID-19. CDR3s include the opening cysteine and the closing phenylalanine or tryptophan. Each record gives: D gene, clone size, V gene, J gene, CDR3 protein, CDR3 DNA. A D gene is named only where the DNA matches it firmly. Clone size appears in some rows only: once, few, many, or a class for an expanded clone.

>.|few|TRBV30|TRBJ1-5
CAWSNEGLSNQPQHF
TGTGCCTGGAGTAATGAGGGACTTAGCAATCAGCCCCAGCATTTT
>TRBD1|.|TRBV28|TRBJ1-5
CASSPQGAANQPQHF
TGTGCCAGCAGTCCCCAGGGGGCCGCTAATCAGCCCCAGCATTTT
>TRBD1|.|TRBV2|TRBJ1-2
CASSGGQYYGYTF
TGTGCCAGCAGCGGGGGACAGTACTATGGCTACACCTTC
>.|.|TRBV27|TRBJ1-3
CASRPRYSGNTIYF
TGTGCCAGCAGACCGAGGTACTCTGGAAACACCATATATTTT
>.|.|TRBV7-2|TRBJ2-5
CASSEKHYQETQYF
TGTGCCAGCAGCGAAAAGCATTACCAAGAGACCCAGTACTTC
>TRBD1|.|TRBV9|TRBJ2-2
CASSHLQGASGELFF
TGTGCCAGCAGCCATCTTCAGGGGGCCTCCGGGGAGCTGTTTTTT
>.|.|TRBV2|TRBJ1-4
CASSLAEKLFF
TGTGCCAGCAGCTTGGCCGAAAAACTGTTTTTT
>.|few|TRBV7-9|TRBJ1-1
CASSLTGTTEAFF
TGTGCCAGCAGCTTAACCGGGACAACTGAAGCTTTCTTT
>TRBD2|.|TRBV19|TRBJ2-1
CASSVTSGLSNEQFF
TGTGCCAGTAGTGTCACTAGCGGGCTAAGCAATGAGCAGTTCTTC
>.|once|TRBV18|TRBJ1-1
CASSPYRALGDTEAFF
TGTGCCAGCTCACCCTACAGGGCCCTGGGTGACACTGAAGCTTTCTTT
>.|.|TRBV7-2|TRBJ1-5
CASSSYPGSGVRQPQHF
TGTGCCAGCAGCTCCTATCCGGGGTCAGGAGTCCGTCAGCCCCAGCATTTT
>TRBD2|.|TRBV28|TRBJ2-5
CASSFASGAGGTQYF
TGTGCCAGCAGTTTCGCTAGCGGGGCAGGGGGGACCCAGTACTTC
>TRBD1|.|TRBV6-6|TRBJ1-6
CASSSQTGEYSPLHF
TGTGCCAGCAGTTCCCAGACAGGGGAGTATTCACCCCTCCACTTT
>.|.|TRBV7-9|TRBJ2-5
CASSATGIVETQYF
TGTGCCAGCAGCGCAACAGGGATAGTGGAGACCCAGTACTTC
>TRBD1|once|TRBV4-1|TRBJ1-2
CASSQEGTGRTSNYGYTF
TGCGCCAGCAGCCAAGAAGGGACAGGGAGAACCTCTAACTATGGCTACACCTTC
>TRBD2|.|TRBV9|TRBJ2-3
CASSVTLAGGYGTDTQYF
TGTGCCAGCAGCGTAACGCTAGCGGGGGGGTACGGCACAGATACGCAGTATTTT
>.|.|TRBV5-6|TRBJ1-2
CASSLDNRPYYGYTF
TGTGCCAGCAGCTTGGACAATCGCCCCTACTATGGCTACACCTTC
>TRBD1|.|TRBV5-1|TRBJ1-2
CASSLATGGYTF
TGCGCCAGCAGCTTGGCGACAGGGGGCTACACCTTC
>TRBD2|.|TRBV10-1|TRBJ2-3
CASRPSGGVADTQYF
TGCGCCAGCAGGCCTAGCGGGGGGGTAGCAGATACGCAGTATTTT
>.|few|TRBV7-9|TRBJ2-5
CASSLGRGETQYF
TGTGCCAGCAGCTTAGGAAGGGGGGAGACCCAGTACTTC
>.|few|TRBV4-1|TRBJ1-5
CASSQGGWGGDRGNQPQHF
TGCGCCAGCAGCCAAGGGGGTTGGGGGGGCGACAGAGGCAATCAGCCCCAGCATTTT
>TRBD1|.|TRBV5-6|TRBJ2-1
CATADRGHWSEQFF
TGTGCCACGGCGGACAGGGGGCATTGGAGTGAGCAGTTCTTC
>.|.|TRBV2|TRBJ1-1
CASSKEGNTEAFF
TGTGCCAGCAGCAAGGAGGGGAACACTGAAGCTTTCTTT
>.|.|TRBV21-1|TRBJ2-7
CASSTRLAVISYEQYF
TGTGCCAGCAGCACCAGACTAGCAGTAATCTCCTACGAGCAGTACTTC
>TRBD2|.|TRBV3-1/TRBV3-2|TRBJ2-5
CASSRLTSGGRNQETQYF
TGTGCCAGCAGCCGCTTGACTAGCGGGGGGCGTAACCAAGAGACCCAGTACTTC
>.|.|TRBV7-9|TRBJ1-1
CASSLTGNTEAFF
TGTGCCAGCAGCCTGACAGGGAACACTGAAGCTTTCTTT
>TRBD1|.|TRBV5-3|TRBJ1-5
CARSLSRDSNSNQPQHF
TGTGCCAGAAGCCTGTCCCGGGACAGCAATAGCAATCAGCCCCAGCATTTT
>.|.|TRBV7-9|TRBJ1-2
CASSARLGGYTF
TGTGCCAGCAGCGCCCGATTGGGCGGCTACACCTTC
>TRBD1|.|TRBV19|TRBJ1-3
CASSSRQGPYGNTIYF
TGTGCCAGTAGTTCCCGACAGGGCCCCTATGGAAACACCATATATTTT
>.|few|TRBV3-1/TRBV3-2|TRBJ1-2
CASSGGNNYGYTF
TGTGCCAGCTCCGGAGGGAATAACTATGGCTACACCTTC
>.|.|TRBV7-9|TRBJ1-6
CASSPGVNSPLHF
TGTGCCAGCAGCCCAGGCGTTAATTCACCCCTCCACTTT
>.|once|TRBV3-1/TRBV3-2|TRBJ2-5
CASSWRDLRVAKGTQYF
TGTGCCAGCAGCTGGAGGGACCTTAGAGTAGCTAAGGGGACCCAGTACTTC
>.|.|TRBV5-4|TRBJ1-2
CASSLVQDYGYTF
TGTGCCAGCAGCTTGGTTCAGGACTATGGCTACACCTTC
>TRBD1|.|TRBV18|TRBJ2-1
CASSPIRDRGNNEQFF
TGTGCCAGCTCACCGATTCGGGACAGGGGTAACAATGAGCAGTTCTTC
>TRBD1|.|TRBV2|TRBJ1-2
CASEKVAGGGYTF
TGCGCCTCAGAAAAGGTCGCAGGGGGGGGCTACACCTTC
>.|.|TRBV19|TRBJ1-6
CASRRPTVYNSPLHF
TGTGCCAGTAGGCGTCCTACAGTGTATAATTCACCCCTCCACTTT
>TRBD1|.|TRBV5-5|TRBJ1-2
CASSFADRVYGYTF
TGTGCCAGCAGTTTCGCTGACAGGGTGTATGGCTACACCTTC
>TRBD1|.|TRBV5-5|TRBJ1-2
CASSSTGGYYGYTF
TGTGCCAGCAGCTCGACAGGGGGCTACTATGGCTACACCTTC
>.|.|TRBV28|TRBJ1-5
CASSRTRPQHF
TGTGCCAGCAGTAGGACACGGCCCCAGCATTTT
>.|.|TRBV18|TRBJ2-1
CASSRLQGPYNEQFF
TGTGCCAGCTCACGGTTGCAGGGCCCATACAATGAGCAGTTCTTC
>.|.|TRBV3-1/TRBV3-2|TRBJ1-2
CASSQEPVTSYGYTF
TGTGCCAGCAGCCAAGAGCCAGTGACTTCATATGGCTACACCTTC
>TRBD2|.|TRBV5-5|TRBJ2-7
CASSSAAGGSSYEQYF
TGTGCCAGCAGTTCCGCAGCGGGGGGGAGCTCCTACGAGCAGTACTTC
>.|few|TRBV5-1|TRBJ2-2
CASSSSGTPNTGELFF
TGCGCCAGCAGCTCATCCGGGACTCCGAACACCGGGGAGCTGTTTTTT
>.|.|TRBV6-2/TRBV6-3|TRBJ1-5
CASSYYRDLGQPQHF
TGTGCCAGCAGTTATTACAGGGATTTAGGTCAGCCCCAGCATTTT
>TRBD2|.|TRBV11-2|TRBJ2-3
CASSGLAGASDTQYF
TGTGCCAGCAGTGGTCTAGCGGGGGCGTCGGATACGCAGTATTTT
>TRBD1|.|TRBV30|TRBJ2-7
CAWAPWTGDSEQYF
TGTGCCTGGGCTCCATGGACAGGGGATTCCGAGCAGTACTTC
>.|.|TRBV2|TRBJ1-1
CASSVRGTYTEAFF
TGTGCCAGCAGCGTTAGAGGAACCTACACTGAAGCTTTCTTT
>.|.|TRBV11-2|TRBJ2-1
CASSLAGGGLQFF
TGTGCCAGCAGCTTAGCTGGGGGGGGGCTCCAGTTCTTC
>TRBD1|.|TRBV11-2|TRBJ1-1
CASSYSGQVNTEAFF
TGTGCCAGCAGCTACTCGGGACAGGTGAACACTGAAGCTTTCTTT
>TRBD1|.|TRBV5-6|TRBJ1-2
CASRDAGDRDLRGYTF
TGTGCCAGCAGGGACGCCGGGGACAGGGATTTACGGGGCTACACCTTC
>TRBD1|.|TRBV29-1|TRBJ2-7
CSAQGFSYEQYF
TGCAGCGCACAGGGGTTCTCCTACGAGCAGTACTTC
>.|.|TRBV28|TRBJ1-1
CASILGGMNTEAFF
TGTGCCAGCATCTTGGGGGGGATGAACACTGAAGCTTTCTTT
>.|few|TRBV19|TRBJ2-2
CASSPRNAQNTGELFF
TGTGCCAGTAGTCCTAGGAATGCCCAGAACACCGGGGAGCTGTTTTTT
>.|.|TRBV6-2/TRBV6-3|TRBJ2-1
CASSLGVLSYNEQFF
TGTGCCAGCAGTTTAGGAGTGTTATCCTACAATGAGCAGTTCTTC